This TCR beta chain was retrieved from a study of OX40 agonist ivuxolimab in advanced cancers. Study details: Of the participants, under 50% had some prior anti-PD-1, anti-PD-L1 or anti-CTLA-4 therapy, which was allowed. Study results and limitations: Low normalized T-cell clonal expansion was additionally recorded for some nonresponders. Clonal expansion was among the lowest in partial responders at 0.1-3.0 mg/kg, especially CD8+. Clonal expansion from baseline to week 6 occurred in both CD4+ and CD8+ T cells.

V lost 5 bases and J lost 5; bases outside the gene matches: 6. Looked up from germline, CDR1 is SGHNT and CDR2 is YYREEE (reference sequence). This CDR3 spans 14 amino acids. Generated by immunoSEQ multiplex PCR, the TCRdb table keeps only in-frame clones and is missing some. The table lists 72,000 or so clones, about 84% of them singletons. About this clone itself: The antigen is not known.

Source: CD4+ or CD8+ T cells sorted from blood, taken in a trial of the OX40 agonist ivuxolimab. The TCR comes from an adult with an advanced solid tumor such as melanoma, head and neck, liver or kidney cancer. V and J are TRBV5-4 and TRBJ2-1, with TRBD2 matching over 8 bases. The CDR3 here is CASRQRERNNEQFF. The CDR3 bases are TGTGCCAGCAGGCAGCGGGAGAGGAACAATGAGCAGTTCTTC.